This T cell receptor beta chain was retrieved from a study of identical twins. This clonotype was seen only a few times. TCRdb independently ran MiXCR on the 5' RACE reads; one entry per CDR3 protein. The sample records roughly 750,000 distinct CDR3 sequences, 21% being singletons. The CDR3 is made up of 15 amino acids. CDR1 is MNHNS, CDR2 SASEGT, per germline. Trimming left V 4 bases short and J 1 base short, with 11 bases between. These data also formed part of another study, on T cells expressing NK-cell markers. From that report: Alpha-beta TCR T cells were the sole sorting target in several experiments, owing to an anti-gamma-delta TCR antibody. Whether the expanded NKG2C+ T cell clones recognized HCMV remained unclear.

Sequenced sample: PBMCs. V usage is TRBV6-1 and J usage is TRBJ2-4, with a tentative D call TRBD1 (6 bases). This clonotype originated in a woman between 18 and 29 years old in good health. The CDR3 loop is CASSGGQGAKNIQYF. The CDR3, as DNA: TGTGCCAGCAGTGGGGGGCAGGGGGCCAAAAACATTCAGTACTTC.